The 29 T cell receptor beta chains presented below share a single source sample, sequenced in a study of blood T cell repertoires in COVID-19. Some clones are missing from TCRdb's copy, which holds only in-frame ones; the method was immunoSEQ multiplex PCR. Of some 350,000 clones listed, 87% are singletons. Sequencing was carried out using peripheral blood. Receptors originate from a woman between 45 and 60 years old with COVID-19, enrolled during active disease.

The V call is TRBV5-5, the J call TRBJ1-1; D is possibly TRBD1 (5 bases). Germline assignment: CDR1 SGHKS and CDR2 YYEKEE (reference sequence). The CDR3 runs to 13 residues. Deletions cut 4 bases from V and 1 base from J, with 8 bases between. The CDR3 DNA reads TGTGCCAGCAGCACAACAGGGAACACTGAAGCTTTCTTT. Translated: CASSTTGNTEAFF.

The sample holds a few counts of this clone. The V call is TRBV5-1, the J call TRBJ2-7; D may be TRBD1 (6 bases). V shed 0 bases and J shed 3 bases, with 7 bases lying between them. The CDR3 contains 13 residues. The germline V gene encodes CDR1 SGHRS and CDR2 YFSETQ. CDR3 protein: CASSLGTVYEQYF. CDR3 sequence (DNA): TGCGCCAGCAGCTTGGGGACAGTCTACGAGCAGTACTTC. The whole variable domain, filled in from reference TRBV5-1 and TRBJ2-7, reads KAGVTQTPRYLIKTRGQQVTLSCSPISGHRSVSWYQQTPGQGLQFLFEYFSETQRNKGNFPGRFSGRQFSNSRSEMNVSTLELGDSALYLCASSLGTVYEQYFGPGTRLTVT.

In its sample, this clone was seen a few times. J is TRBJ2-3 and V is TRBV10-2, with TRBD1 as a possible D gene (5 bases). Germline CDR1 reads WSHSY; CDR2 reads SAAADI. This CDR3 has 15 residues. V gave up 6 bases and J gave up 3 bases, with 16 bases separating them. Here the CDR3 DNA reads TGCGCCAGCAGCAACCCCAGGGTTAATACAGATACGCAGTATTTT. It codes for CASSNPRVNTDTQYF.

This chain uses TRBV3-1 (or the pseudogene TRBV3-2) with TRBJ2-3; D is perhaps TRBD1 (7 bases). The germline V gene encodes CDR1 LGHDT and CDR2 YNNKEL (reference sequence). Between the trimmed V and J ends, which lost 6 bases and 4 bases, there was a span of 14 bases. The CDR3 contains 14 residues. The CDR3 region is CASRTTGEADTQYF. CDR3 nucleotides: TGTGCCAGCAGAACCACAGGGGAGGCAGATACGCAGTATTTT.

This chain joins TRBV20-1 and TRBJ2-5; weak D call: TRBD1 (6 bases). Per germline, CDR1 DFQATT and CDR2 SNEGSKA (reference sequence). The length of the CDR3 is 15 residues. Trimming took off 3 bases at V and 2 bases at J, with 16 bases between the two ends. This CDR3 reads CSASTGQGQQETQYF. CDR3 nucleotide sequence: TGCAGTGCTAGTACGGGTCAGGGGCAACAAGAGACCCAGTACTTC.

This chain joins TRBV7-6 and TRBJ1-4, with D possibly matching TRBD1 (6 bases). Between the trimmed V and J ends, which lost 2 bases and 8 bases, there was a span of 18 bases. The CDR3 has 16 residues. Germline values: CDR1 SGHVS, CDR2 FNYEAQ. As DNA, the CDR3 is TGTGCCAGCAGCTTAAGCGGTAGGGGGAGTACCGAAAAACTGTTTTTT. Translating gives CASSLSGRGSTEKLFF.

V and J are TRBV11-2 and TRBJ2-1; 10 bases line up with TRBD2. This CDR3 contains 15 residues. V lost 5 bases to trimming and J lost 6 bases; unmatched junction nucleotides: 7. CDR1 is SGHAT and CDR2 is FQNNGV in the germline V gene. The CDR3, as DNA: TGTGCCAGCAGCCCTAGGCCTAGCGGGAGCAATGAGCAGTTCTTC. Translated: CASSPRPSGSNEQFF. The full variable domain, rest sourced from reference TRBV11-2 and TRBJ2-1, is EAGVAQSPRYKIIEKRQSVAFWCNPISGHATLYWYQQILGQGPKLLIQFQNNGVVDDSQLPKDRFSAERLKGVDSTLKIQPAKLEDSAVYLCASSPRPSGSNEQFFGPGTRLTVL.

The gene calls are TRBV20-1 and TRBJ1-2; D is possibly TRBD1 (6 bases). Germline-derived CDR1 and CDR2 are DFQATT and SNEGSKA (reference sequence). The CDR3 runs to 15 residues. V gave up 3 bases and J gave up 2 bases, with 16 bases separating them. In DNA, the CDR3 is TGCAGTGCTAGTCTCTCTGGGGGCGCGAACTATGGCTACACCTTC. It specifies CSASLSGGANYGYTF.

CDR3 DNA: TGTGCCAGCAGCCAGTTCGCCCGTAAAAGGGACAGATTTGGTAGCTCCTACGAGCAGTACTTC. Translating gives CASSQFARKRDRFGSSYEQYF. The chain couples TRBV14 to TRBJ2-7; 7 nucleotides line up with TRBD1. V trimming: 3 bases; J trimming: 0 bases; junction bases outside the gene matches: 23. This CDR3 has 21 amino acids. Germline loops: CDR1 SGHDN, CDR2 FVKESK.

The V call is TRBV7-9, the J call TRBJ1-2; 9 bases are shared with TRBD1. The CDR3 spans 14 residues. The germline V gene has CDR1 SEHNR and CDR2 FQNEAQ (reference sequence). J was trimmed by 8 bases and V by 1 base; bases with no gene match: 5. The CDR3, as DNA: TGTGCCAGCAGCTTAGGGGGACAGGGAGGAGGCTACACCTTC. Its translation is CASSLGGQGGGYTF.

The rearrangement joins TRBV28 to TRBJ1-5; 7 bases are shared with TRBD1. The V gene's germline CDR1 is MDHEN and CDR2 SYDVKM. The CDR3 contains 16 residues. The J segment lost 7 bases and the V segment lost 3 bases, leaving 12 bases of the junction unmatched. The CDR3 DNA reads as TGTGCCAGCAGTTTCCCTCAGGGGGTCGGAGGACAGCCCCAGCATTTT. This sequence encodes CASSFPQGVGGQPQHF.

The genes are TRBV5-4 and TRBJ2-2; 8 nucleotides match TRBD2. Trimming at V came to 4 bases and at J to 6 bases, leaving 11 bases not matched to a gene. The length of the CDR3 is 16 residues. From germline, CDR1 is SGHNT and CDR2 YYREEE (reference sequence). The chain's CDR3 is CASSPVAGNIPGELFF. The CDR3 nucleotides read TGTGCCAGCAGCCCGGTAGCGGGAAATATCCCCGGGGAGCTGTTTTTT.

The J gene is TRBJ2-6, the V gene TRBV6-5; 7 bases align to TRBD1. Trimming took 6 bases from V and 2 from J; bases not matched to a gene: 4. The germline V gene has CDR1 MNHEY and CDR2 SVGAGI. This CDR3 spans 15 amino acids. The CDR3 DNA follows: TGTGCCAGCAGCCACGACAGGGCTGGGGCCAACGTCCTGACTTTC. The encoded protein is CASSHDRAGANVLTF.

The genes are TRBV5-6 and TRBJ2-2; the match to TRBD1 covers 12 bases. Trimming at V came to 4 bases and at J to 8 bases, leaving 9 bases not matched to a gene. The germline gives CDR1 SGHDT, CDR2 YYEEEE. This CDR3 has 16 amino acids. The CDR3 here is CASSNRDRGRRGELFF. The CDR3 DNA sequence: TGTGCCAGCAGCAATCGGGACAGGGGGCGCAGAGGGGAGCTGTTTTTT.

This chain's CDR3 is CASSSQGAHGYTF. CDR3 nucleotides: TGCGCCAGCAGCTCACAGGGGGCCCATGGCTACACCTTC. This chain connects TRBV10-2 to TRBJ1-2; 9 nucleotides line up with TRBD1. The CDR3 runs 13 residues. Germline assignment: CDR1 WSHSY and CDR2 SAAADI. Germline trimming cut 6 bases from V and 6 bases from J; bases unmatched to any gene: 5.

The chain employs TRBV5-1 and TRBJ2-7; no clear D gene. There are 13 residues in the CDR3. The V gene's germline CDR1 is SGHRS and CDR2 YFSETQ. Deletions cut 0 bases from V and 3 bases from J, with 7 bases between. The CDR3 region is CASSLANNYEQYF. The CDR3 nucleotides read TGCGCCAGCAGCTTGGCCAACAACTACGAGCAGTACTTC.

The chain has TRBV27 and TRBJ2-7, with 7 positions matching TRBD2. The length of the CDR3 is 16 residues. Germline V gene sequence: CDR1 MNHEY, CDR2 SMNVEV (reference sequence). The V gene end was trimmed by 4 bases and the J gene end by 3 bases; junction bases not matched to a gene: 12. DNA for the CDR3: TGTGCCAGCAGTTCGCCGGGGGAGGGGAATAGCTACGAGCAGTACTTC. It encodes CASSSPGEGNSYEQYF.

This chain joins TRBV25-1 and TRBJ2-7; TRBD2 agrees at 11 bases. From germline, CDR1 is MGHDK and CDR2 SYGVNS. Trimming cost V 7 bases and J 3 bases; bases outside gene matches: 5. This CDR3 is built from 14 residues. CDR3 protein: CASTTSGNFYEQYF. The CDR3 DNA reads TGTGCCAGCACGACTAGCGGGAACTTCTACGAGCAGTACTTC.

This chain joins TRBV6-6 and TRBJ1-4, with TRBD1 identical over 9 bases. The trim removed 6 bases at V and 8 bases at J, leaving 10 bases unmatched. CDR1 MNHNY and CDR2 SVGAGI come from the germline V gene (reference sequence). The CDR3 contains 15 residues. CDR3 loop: CASRAAGTGREKLFF. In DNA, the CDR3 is TGTGCCAGCAGAGCGGCCGGGACAGGGAGAGAAAAACTGTTTTTT.

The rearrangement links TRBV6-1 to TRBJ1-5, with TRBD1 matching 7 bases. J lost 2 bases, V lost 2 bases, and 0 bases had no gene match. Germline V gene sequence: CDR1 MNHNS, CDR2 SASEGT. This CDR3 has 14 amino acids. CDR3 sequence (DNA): TGTGCCAGCAGTGAAACAGGGGGCAATCAGCCCCAGCATTTT. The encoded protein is CASSETGGNQPQHF.

CDR3 coding DNA: TGTGCCAGCAGCCAAGCGCCGGGACTAGCGGAAACCACAGATACGCAGTATTTT. It translates to CASSQAPGLAETTDTQYF. The chain is built from TRBV3-1 (or the pseudogene TRBV3-2) and TRBJ2-3, with 11 bases fitting TRBD2. The germline gives CDR1 LGHDT, CDR2 YNNKEL (reference sequence). The CDR3 is made up of 18 amino acids. V shed 1 base and J 2 bases; nucleotides not matched to a gene: 8.

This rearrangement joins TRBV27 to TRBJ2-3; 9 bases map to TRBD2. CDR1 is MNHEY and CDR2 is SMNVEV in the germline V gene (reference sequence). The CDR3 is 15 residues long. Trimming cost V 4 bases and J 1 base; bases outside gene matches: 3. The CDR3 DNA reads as TGTGCCAGCAGTTGGGTAGCGGGGGGCACAGATACGCAGTATTTT. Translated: CASSWVAGGTDTQYF.

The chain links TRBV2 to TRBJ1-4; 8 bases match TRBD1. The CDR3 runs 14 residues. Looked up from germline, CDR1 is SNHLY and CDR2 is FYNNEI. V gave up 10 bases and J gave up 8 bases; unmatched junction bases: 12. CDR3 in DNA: TGTGCCACCAGCCGCGACAGGGGAGGGGAAAAACTGTTTTTT. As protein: CATSRDRGGEKLFF.

In DNA form, the CDR3 reads TGTGCCAGCACTCACCCTCAGGGGAGAGCTTTCTTT. Amino acid sequence: CASTHPQGRAFF. The chain recombines TRBV6-6 with TRBJ1-1; tentative D call: TRBD1 (6 bases). Germline CDR1 and CDR2: MNHNY and SVGAGI (reference sequence). The CDR3 runs to 12 residues. With 7 bases removed from V and 10 bases from J, the gap between germline ends came to 16 bases.

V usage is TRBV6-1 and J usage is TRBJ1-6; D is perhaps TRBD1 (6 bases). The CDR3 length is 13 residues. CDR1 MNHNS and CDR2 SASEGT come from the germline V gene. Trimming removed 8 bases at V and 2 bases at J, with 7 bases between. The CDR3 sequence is CASDRTYNSPLHF. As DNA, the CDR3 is TGTGCCAGCGACAGGACCTATAATTCACCCCTCCACTTT.

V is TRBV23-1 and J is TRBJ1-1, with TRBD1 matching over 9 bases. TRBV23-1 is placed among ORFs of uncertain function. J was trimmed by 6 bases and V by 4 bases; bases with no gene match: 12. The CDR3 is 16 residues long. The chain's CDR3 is CASSLRDREEIAEAFF. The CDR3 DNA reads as TGCGCCAGCAGTCTCAGGGACAGGGAGGAAATTGCTGAAGCTTTCTTT.

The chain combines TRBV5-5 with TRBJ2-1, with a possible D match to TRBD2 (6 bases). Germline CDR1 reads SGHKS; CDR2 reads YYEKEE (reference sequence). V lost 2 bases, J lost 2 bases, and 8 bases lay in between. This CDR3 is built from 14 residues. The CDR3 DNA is TGTGCCAGCAGCTTACGACTAGCCTACAATGAGCAGTTCTTC. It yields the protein CASSLRLAYNEQFF. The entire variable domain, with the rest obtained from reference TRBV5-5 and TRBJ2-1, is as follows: DAGVTQSPTHLIKTRGQQVTLRCSPISGHKSVSWYQQVLGQGPQFIFQYYEKEERGRGNFPDRFSARQFPNYSSELNVNALLLGDSALYLCASSLRLAYNEQFFGPGTRLTVL.

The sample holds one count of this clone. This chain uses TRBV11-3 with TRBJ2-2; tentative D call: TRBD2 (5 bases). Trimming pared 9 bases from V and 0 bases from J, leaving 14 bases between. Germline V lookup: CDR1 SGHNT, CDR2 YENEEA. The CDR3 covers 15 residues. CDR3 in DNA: TGTGCCAGTTGCAAGGACGGGGCGAACACCGGGGAGCTGTTTTTT. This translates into CASCKDGANTGELFF.

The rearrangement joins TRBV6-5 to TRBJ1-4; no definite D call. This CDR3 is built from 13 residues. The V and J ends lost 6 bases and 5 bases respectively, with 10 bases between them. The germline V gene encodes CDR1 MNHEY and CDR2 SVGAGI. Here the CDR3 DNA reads TGTGCCAGCAGCCGGGTCCAGAATGAAAAACTGTTTTTT. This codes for CASSRVQNEKLFF.